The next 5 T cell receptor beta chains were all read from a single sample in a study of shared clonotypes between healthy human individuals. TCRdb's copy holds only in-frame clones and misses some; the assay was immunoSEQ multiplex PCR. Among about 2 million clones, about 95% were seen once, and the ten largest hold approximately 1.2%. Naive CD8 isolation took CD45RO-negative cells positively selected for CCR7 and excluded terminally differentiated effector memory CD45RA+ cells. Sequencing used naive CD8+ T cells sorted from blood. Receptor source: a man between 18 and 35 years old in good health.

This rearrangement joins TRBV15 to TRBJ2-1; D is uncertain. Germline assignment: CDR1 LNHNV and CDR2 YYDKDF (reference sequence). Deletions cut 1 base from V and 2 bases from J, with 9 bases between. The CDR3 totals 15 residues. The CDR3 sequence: CATSRATAPYNEQFF. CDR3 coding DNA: TGTGCCACCAGCAGAGCAACAGCTCCCTACAATGAGCAGTTCTTC. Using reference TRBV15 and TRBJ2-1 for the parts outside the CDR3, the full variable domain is DAMVIQNPRYQVTQFGKPVTLSCSQTLNHNVMYWYQQKSSQAPKLLFHYYDKDFNNEADTPDNFQSRRPNTSFCFLDIRSPGLGDTAMYLCATSRATAPYNEQFFGPGTRLTVL.

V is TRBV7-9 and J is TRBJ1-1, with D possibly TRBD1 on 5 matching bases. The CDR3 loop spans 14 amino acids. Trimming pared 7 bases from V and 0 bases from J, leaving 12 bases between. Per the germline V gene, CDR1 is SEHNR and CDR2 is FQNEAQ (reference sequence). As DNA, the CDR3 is TGTGCCAGCACCTCGCGGGGACTGAACACTGAAGCTTTCTTT. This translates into CASTSRGLNTEAFF.

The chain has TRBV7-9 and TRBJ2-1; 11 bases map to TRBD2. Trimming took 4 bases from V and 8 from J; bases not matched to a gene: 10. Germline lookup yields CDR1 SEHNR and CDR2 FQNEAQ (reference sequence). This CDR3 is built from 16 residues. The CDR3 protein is CASSSEPGLAAYEQFF. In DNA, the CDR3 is TGTGCCAGCAGCTCAGAGCCGGGACTAGCGGCCTATGAGCAGTTCTTC.

The CDR3 loop is CASTPMGGASGELFF. In DNA, the CDR3 is TGTGCCAGCACCCCCATGGGGGGGGCCAGCGGGGAGCTGTTTTTT. The chain links TRBV5-4 to TRBJ2-2; possible D gene TRBD2, 7 bases. V was shortened by 6 bases and J by 7 bases, with 19 bases between the two germline ends. The CDR3 runs 15 residues. Per the germline V gene, CDR1 is SGHNT and CDR2 is YYREEE (reference sequence).

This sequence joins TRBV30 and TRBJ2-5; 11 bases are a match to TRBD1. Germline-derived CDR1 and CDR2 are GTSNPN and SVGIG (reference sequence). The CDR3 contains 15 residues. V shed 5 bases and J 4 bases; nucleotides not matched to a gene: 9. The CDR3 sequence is CAWDIGTGGGETQYF. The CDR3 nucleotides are TGTGCCTGGGATATAGGGACAGGGGGTGGAGAGACCCAGTACTTC.